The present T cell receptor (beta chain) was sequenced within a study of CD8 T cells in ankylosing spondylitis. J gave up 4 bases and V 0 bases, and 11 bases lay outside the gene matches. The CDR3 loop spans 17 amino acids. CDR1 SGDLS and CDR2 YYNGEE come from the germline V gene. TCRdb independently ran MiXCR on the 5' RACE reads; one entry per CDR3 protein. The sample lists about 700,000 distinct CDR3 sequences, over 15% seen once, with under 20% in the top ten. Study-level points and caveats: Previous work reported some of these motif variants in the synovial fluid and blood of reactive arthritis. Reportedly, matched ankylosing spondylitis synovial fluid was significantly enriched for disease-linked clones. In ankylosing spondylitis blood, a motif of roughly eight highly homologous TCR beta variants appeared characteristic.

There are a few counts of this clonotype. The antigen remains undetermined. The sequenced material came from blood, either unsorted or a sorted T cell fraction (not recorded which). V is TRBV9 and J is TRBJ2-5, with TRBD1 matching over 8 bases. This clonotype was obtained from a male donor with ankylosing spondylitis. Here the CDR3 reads CASSVGGSGGSGETQYF. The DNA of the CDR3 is TGTGCCAGCAGCGTAGGCGGTTCAGGGGGCAGTGGAGAGACCCAGTACTTC.